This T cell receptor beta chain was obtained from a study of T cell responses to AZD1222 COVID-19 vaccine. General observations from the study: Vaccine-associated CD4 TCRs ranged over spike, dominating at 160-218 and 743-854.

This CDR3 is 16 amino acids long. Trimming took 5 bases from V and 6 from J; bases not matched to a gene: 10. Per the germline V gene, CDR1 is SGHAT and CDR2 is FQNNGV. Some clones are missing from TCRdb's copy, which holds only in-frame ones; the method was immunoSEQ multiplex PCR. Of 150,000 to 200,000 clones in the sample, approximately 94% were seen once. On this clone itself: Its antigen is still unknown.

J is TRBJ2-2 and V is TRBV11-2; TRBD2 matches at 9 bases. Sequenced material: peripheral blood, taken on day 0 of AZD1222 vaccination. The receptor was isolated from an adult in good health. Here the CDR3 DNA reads TGTGCCAGCAGCCGCATAGCGGGAGCCGGAGCCGGGGAGCTGTTTTTT. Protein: CASSRIAGAGAGELFF.